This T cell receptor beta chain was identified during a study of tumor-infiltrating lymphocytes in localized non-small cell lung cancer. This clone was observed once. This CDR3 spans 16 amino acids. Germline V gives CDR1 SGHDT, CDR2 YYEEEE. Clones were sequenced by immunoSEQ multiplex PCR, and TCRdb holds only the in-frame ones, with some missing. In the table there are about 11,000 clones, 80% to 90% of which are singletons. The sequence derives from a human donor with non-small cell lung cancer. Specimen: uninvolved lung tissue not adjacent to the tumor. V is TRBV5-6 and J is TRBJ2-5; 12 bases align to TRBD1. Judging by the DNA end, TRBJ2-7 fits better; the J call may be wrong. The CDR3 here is CASSLQGQGASYEQYF. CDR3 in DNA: TGTGCCAGCAGCTTGCAGGGACAGGGGGCGTCCTACGAGCAGTACTTC.